The 4 T cell receptor beta chains in this list originate from one sample, sequenced in a study of blood T cell repertoires in COVID-19. Profiled with immunoSEQ multiplex PCR; TCRdb holds only in-frame clones, not every one. The sample includes roughly 380,000 clones, roughly 85% of them seen just once. Sequenced sample: peripheral blood. The origin of the receptors is a woman aged 18-29 years with acute or convalescent COVID-19.

The chain has TRBV7-9 and TRBJ1-4; D not certain. The CDR3 has 15 amino acids. Germline lookup yields CDR1 SEHNR and CDR2 FQNEAQ (reference sequence). Trimming cost V 0 bases and J 0 bases, with 5 bases left between them. The DNA of the CDR3 is TGTGCCAGCAGCTTAGCCGGTGCAACTAATGAAAAACTGTTTTTT. Translating gives CASSLAGATNEKLFF.

The chain recombines TRBV15 with TRBJ1-5; 7 bases are a match to TRBD1. This CDR3 has 16 residues. Germline lookup yields CDR1 LNHNV and CDR2 YYDKDF (reference sequence). V shed 3 bases and J 7 bases; nucleotides not matched to a gene: 12. CDR3 region: CATSRSWDSGSQPQHF. Here the CDR3 DNA reads TGTGCCACCAGCAGGTCTTGGGACAGTGGCTCCCAGCCCCAGCATTTT.

The V call is TRBV10-2, the J call TRBJ1-6; tentative D call: TRBD1 (6 bases). The V gene lost 3 bases and the J gene lost 6 bases, with 12 bases spanning the gap. The CDR3 is made up of 15 amino acids. The germline V gene encodes CDR1 WSHSY and CDR2 SAAADI. CDR3 bases: TGCGCCAGCAGTGATCGGGGGGCGGGTAATTCACCCCTCCACTTT. Its translation: CASSDRGAGNSPLHF.

V usage is TRBV30 and J usage is TRBJ1-5; D is perhaps TRBD1 (5 bases). This CDR3 is built from 13 residues. Germline CDR1 and CDR2: GTSNPN and SVGIG (reference sequence). Trimming took off 4 bases at V and 4 bases at J, with 11 bases between the two ends. CDR3 sequence reads: CAWTSGGNQPQHF. CDR3 DNA sequence: TGTGCCTGGACGTCCGGGGGTAATCAGCCCCAGCATTTT.